The 22 T cell receptor beta chains below all came from one sample that was sequenced in a study of blood T cell repertoires in COVID-19. Here immunoSEQ multiplex PCR was the method, and the copy in TCRdb shows in-frame clones only, minus some. The sample holds approximately 180,000 clones; approximately 90% are singletons and the top ten take less than 5.5%. The specimen sequenced was peripheral blood. These TCRs come from a human donor in a cohort sampled during active COVID-19.

This rearrangement joins TRBV4-3 to TRBJ1-5, with D possibly being TRBD1 (5 bases). Between the trimmed V and J ends, which lost 4 bases and 5 bases, there was a span of 9 bases. Germline lookup yields CDR1 LGHNA and CDR2 YSLEER. CDR3 length equals 13 residues. CDR3 sequence (DNA): TGCGCCAGCAGCCGCACGACAGATCAGCCCCAGCATTTT. This sequence encodes CASSRTTDQPQHF.

The V gene is TRBV3-1 (or the pseudogene TRBV3-2), the J gene TRBJ2-5; 7 bases are a match to TRBD1. This CDR3 is 14 amino acids long. Losses at the gene ends were 3 bases for V and 3 bases for J; bases not matched to a gene: 4. The germline CDR1 and CDR2 sequences are LGHDT and YNNKEL (reference sequence). For the CDR3, the DNA is TGTGCCAGCAGCCATAGACAGGGTAAAGAGACCCAGTACTTC. Encoded protein: CASSHRQGKETQYF.

The genes are TRBV9 and TRBJ2-7; a weak D match, TRBD1 (5 bases). Deletions cut 2 bases from V and 2 bases from J, with 8 bases between. The CDR3 covers 13 residues. Per germline, CDR1 SGDLS and CDR2 YYNGEE. This chain's CDR3 is CASSVDNAYEQYF. In DNA form, the CDR3 reads TGTGCCAGCAGCGTGGACAACGCCTACGAGCAGTACTTC.

The chain employs TRBV7-8 and TRBJ1-1; D is unresolved. Germline assignment: CDR1 SGHVS and CDR2 FQNEAQ. CDR3 length: 14 residues. V was shortened by 1 base and J by 2 bases, with 8 bases between the two germline ends. CDR3 coding DNA: TGTGCCAGCAGCTTAGTTATATTAAACACTGAAGCTTTCTTT. Protein sequence: CASSLVILNTEAFF.

This sequence joins TRBV19 and TRBJ1-1; no firm D call. This CDR3 contains 13 residues. Trimming shortened V by 2 bases and J by 6 bases, and 10 bases separated the two germline ends. Germline V lookup: CDR1 LNHDA, CDR2 SQIVND (reference sequence). CDR3 amino acids: CASSIIVSAEAFF. The CDR3 nucleotides read TGTGCCAGTAGTATAATTGTATCGGCTGAAGCTTTCTTT.

This clone has just a few counts. The V call is TRBV12-5, the J call TRBJ1-5; the D gene is possibly TRBD1 (5 bases). Between the trimmed V and J ends, which lost 6 bases and 0 bases, there was a span of 9 bases. The CDR3 has 14 residues. In germline, CDR1 is LGHNT, CDR2 FRNRAP. The CDR3 spells CASGQVPSNQPQHF. The CDR3, as DNA: TGTGCTAGTGGACAGGTCCCTAGCAATCAGCCCCAGCATTTT.

The V call is TRBV18, the J call TRBJ2-1; D gene ambiguous. The V gene lost 3 bases and the J gene lost 7 bases, with 4 bases spanning the gap. CDR3 length equals 11 residues. Germline CDR1 and CDR2: KGHSH and LQKENI. The chain's CDR3 is CASSPANEQFF. The CDR3 bases are TGTGCCAGCTCACCGGCAAATGAGCAGTTCTTC.

V and J are TRBV5-4 and TRBJ1-1; 8 bases map to TRBD1. In germline, CDR1 is SGHNT, CDR2 YYREEE (reference sequence). Trimming took 3 bases from V and 4 from J; bases not matched to a gene: 8. CDR3 length equals 15 residues. The CDR3: CASSSRGLLVTEAFF. The CDR3 DNA follows: TGTGCCAGCAGCTCCAGGGGGCTACTGGTCACTGAAGCTTTCTTT.

This chain joins TRBV9 and TRBJ2-7; D unclear. Trimming removed 2 bases from V and 7 bases from J, with 13 bases in between. Germline assignment: CDR1 SGDLS and CDR2 YYNGEE. The CDR3 runs to 13 residues. This CDR3 reads CASSVSVTGEQYF. As DNA, the CDR3 is TGTGCCAGCAGCGTGAGCGTCACGGGTGAGCAGTACTTC.

V gene TRBV7-2 combines with J gene TRBJ1-1; weak D call: TRBD1 (6 bases). Per germline, CDR1 SGHTA and CDR2 FQGNSA. Deletions cut 5 bases from V and 2 bases from J, with 12 bases between. The CDR3 is 14 residues long. The CDR3 protein is CASSLRQDNTEAFF. The CDR3 DNA reads TGTGCCAGCAGCCTCCGACAGGACAACACTGAAGCTTTCTTT. Based on the CDR3 plus reference TRBV7-2 and TRBJ1-1, the full variable domain is GAGVSQSPSNKVTEKGKDVELRCDPISGHTALYWYRQSLGQGLEFLIYFQGNSAPDKSGLPSDRFSAERTGGSVSTLTIQRTQQEDSAVYLCASSLRQDNTEAFFGQGTRLTVV.

V and J are TRBV3-1 (or the pseudogene TRBV3-2) and TRBJ1-4, with TRBD1 identical over 8 bases. The J segment lost 5 bases and the V segment lost 3 bases, leaving 5 bases of the junction unmatched. CDR1 and CDR2 from the germline V gene are LGHDT and YNNKEL (reference sequence). The CDR3 totals 15 residues. In DNA, the CDR3 is TGTGCCAGCAGCCAGTACAGGGGGGTGAATGAAAAACTGTTTTTT. Translation gives CASSQYRGVNEKLFF.

The chain combines TRBV3-1 (or the pseudogene TRBV3-2) with TRBJ1-1, with a weak D call TRBD1 (6 bases). The CDR3 contains 12 residues. V lost 1 base, J lost 8 bases, and 8 bases lay in between. Germline CDR1 reads LGHDT; CDR2 reads YNNKEL (reference sequence). The CDR3 nucleotides are TGTGCCAGCAGCCAAGGGGGGCGCGAAGCTTTCTTT. It codes for CASSQGGREAFF.

This sequence joins TRBV20-1 and TRBJ2-7; possible D gene TRBD2, 6 bases. V was cut by 3 bases and J by 1 base, with 13 bases left in between. This CDR3 is 14 amino acids long. Per germline, CDR1 DFQATT and CDR2 SNEGSKA (reference sequence). The CDR3: CSASGDLISYEQYF. In DNA, the CDR3 is TGCAGTGCTAGTGGGGACTTGATATCCTACGAGCAGTACTTC.

The chain joins TRBV18 to TRBJ2-1, with TRBD1 matching 9 bases. V gave up 3 bases and J gave up 5 bases; unmatched junction bases: 11. The CDR3 sequence is 17 residues long. Germline V CDR1 and CDR2: KGHSH, LQKENI. Written as DNA, the CDR3 is TGTGCCAGCTCACCCCAGGGACAGGGACCGTGGGACAATGAGCAGTTCTTC. It encodes CASSPQGQGPWDNEQFF.

The chain employs TRBV11-1 and TRBJ2-5; D may be TRBD2 (6 bases). From germline, CDR1 is SGHAT and CDR2 FQDESV (reference sequence). The V and J ends lost 5 bases and 5 bases respectively, with 21 bases between them. The CDR3 has 16 residues. As DNA, the CDR3 is TGTGCCAGCAGCCAACTAGGGCAGTTGGCGGGGGAGACCCAGTACTTC. Its translation: CASSQLGQLAGETQYF.

This rearrangement joins TRBV6-5 to TRBJ2-7; D gene unclear. Between the trimmed V and J ends, which lost 4 bases and 1 base, there was a span of 11 bases. This CDR3 is built from 14 residues. Germline V gene sequence: CDR1 MNHEY, CDR2 SVGAGI. The DNA for the CDR3 is TGTGCCAGCAGTTTATCCGGGTCGTCCTACGAGCAGTACTTC. Its translation is CASSLSGSSYEQYF.

The chain has TRBV27 and TRBJ2-7; 8 nucleotides align to TRBD1. Germline values: CDR1 MNHEY, CDR2 SMNVEV (reference sequence). The CDR3 has 15 residues. J was trimmed by 7 bases and V by 0 bases; bases with no gene match: 8. In nucleotides, the CDR3 is TGTGCCAGCAGTTTATCCAGACAGGGGTGGGGGGAGCAGTACTTC. It codes for CASSLSRQGWGEQYF.

The chain recombines TRBV2 with TRBJ1-6; 9 nucleotides align to TRBD1. The CDR3 totals 14 residues. V lost 5 bases, J lost 10 bases, and 6 bases stayed unmatched. Germline CDR1 SNHLY, CDR2 FYNNEI. CDR3 nucleotides: TGTGCCAGCAGTACCTACAGGGGGCACTCACCCCTCCACTTT. Translated, it gives CASSTYRGHSPLHF. Full variable domain (outside the CDR3, taken from reference TRBV2 and TRBJ1-6): EPEVTQTPSHQVTQMGQEVILRCVPISNHLYFYWYRQILGQKVEFLVSFYNNEISEKSEIFDDQFSVERPDGSNFTLKIRSTKLEDSAMYFCASSTYRGHSPLHFGNGTRLTVT.

This clone was observed a single time. The chain links TRBV7-2 to TRBJ2-7, with a tentative D call TRBD2 (6 bases). Germline lookup yields CDR1 SGHTA and CDR2 FQGNSA. Trimming removed 5 bases at V and 0 bases at J, with 14 bases between. This CDR3 has 15 amino acids. Here the CDR3 DNA reads TGTGCCAGCAGCCATCGAGCGGGCCTCTCCTACGAGCAGTACTTC. As protein: CASSHRAGLSYEQYF.

The rearrangement joins TRBV28 to TRBJ2-1, with 13 bases that match TRBD2. The CDR3 is 17 residues long. Germline V gives CDR1 MDHEN, CDR2 SYDVKM. Trimming removed 1 base from V and 8 bases from J; junction bases left unmatched: 8. DNA for the CDR3: TGTGCCAGCAGTTTATCGGGACTAGCGGGGCCCGGGGATGAGCAGTTCTTC. It yields the protein CASSLSGLAGPGDEQFF. The entire variable domain, with the rest obtained from reference TRBV28 and TRBJ2-1, is as follows: DVKVTQSSRYLVKRTGEKVFLECVQDMDHENMFWYRQDPGLGLRLIYFSYDVKMKEKGDIPEGYSVSREKKERFSLILESASTNQTSMYLCASSLSGLAGPGDEQFFGPGTRLTVL.

This clone was observed a single time. V and J are TRBV28 and TRBJ1-2; possibly TRBD1 for D (6 bases). The V gene's germline CDR1 is MDHEN and CDR2 SYDVKM. The CDR3 has 14 amino acids. Trimming left V 4 bases short and J 6 bases short, with 15 bases between. DNA of the CDR3: TGTGCCAGCAGTTCAGGGGTAGGACTAGATGGCTACACCTTC. Protein product: CASSSGVGLDGYTF.

This clone showed up just once. The chain joins TRBV4-3 to TRBJ2-7; possibly TRBD1 for D (6 bases). The V gene's germline CDR1 is LGHNA and CDR2 YSLEER. This CDR3 has 17 residues. Trimming removed 1 base from V and 1 base from J, with 17 bases in between. Here the CDR3 DNA reads TGCGCCAGCAGCCAAGGGCTTGAGGGGGTGTTATCCTACGAGCAGTACTTC. Translation gives CASSQGLEGVLSYEQYF.